This TCR beta chain was observed in a study of cytomegalovirus exposure and HLA in healthy donors. Study-wide results and limits: Within an earlier analysis, most TCR beta V segments proved productive either about 87% or about 30% of the time. Further analysis, carried out later, found HLA-associated TCR beta chains more clonally expanded than equally common other chains. Most TCR sequences were rare, but some public TCRs occurred in many donors.

Germline V CDR1 and CDR2: ENHRY, SYGVKD. Germline trimming cut 4 bases from V and 4 bases from J; bases unmatched to any gene: 7. This CDR3 is built from 14 residues. A word on this clone: Antigen: not known.

Use of 60 Vbeta and 13 Jbeta primers characterized the PCR. Only in-frame clones appear in the TCRdb table, and some are missing; sequencing was by immunoSEQ multiplex PCR. Among about 180,000 clones listed, 80% were seen once. The chain couples TRBV10-3 to TRBJ2-7, with 7 bases lining up with TRBD2. The source is a girl aged 10 to 17 in good health and CMV-seropositive. The source material was PBMCs. For the CDR3, the DNA is TGTGCCATCAGTGGGGGGGGAGCGTCGTACGAGCAGTACTTC. It specifies CAISGGGASYEQYF.